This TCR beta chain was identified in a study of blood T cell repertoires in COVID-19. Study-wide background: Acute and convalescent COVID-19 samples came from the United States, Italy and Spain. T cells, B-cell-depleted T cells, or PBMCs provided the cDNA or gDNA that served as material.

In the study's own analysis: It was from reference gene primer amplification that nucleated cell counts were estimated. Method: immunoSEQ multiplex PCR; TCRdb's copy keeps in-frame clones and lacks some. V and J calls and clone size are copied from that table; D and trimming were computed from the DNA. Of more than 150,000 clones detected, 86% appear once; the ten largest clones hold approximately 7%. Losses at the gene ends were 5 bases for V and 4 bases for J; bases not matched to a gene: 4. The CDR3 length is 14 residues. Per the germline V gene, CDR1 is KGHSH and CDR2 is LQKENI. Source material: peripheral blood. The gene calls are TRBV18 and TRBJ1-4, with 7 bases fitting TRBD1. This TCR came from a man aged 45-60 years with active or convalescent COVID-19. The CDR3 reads CASSATGSNEKLFF. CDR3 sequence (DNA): TGTGCCAGCTCAGCGACAGGGAGTAATGAAAAACTGTTTTTT.